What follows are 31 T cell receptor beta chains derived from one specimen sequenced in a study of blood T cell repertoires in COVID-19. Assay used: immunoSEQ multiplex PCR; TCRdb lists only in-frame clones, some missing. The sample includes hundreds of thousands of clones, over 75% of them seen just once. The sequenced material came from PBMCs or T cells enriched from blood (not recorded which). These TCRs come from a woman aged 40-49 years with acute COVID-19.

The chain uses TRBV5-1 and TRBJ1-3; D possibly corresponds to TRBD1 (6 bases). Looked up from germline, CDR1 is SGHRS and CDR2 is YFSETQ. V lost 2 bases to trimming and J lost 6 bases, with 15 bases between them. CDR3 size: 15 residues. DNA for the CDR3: TGCGCCAGCAGCTTCGGGCGAACAGGGACAAACACCATATATTTT. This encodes CASSFGRTGTNTIYF.

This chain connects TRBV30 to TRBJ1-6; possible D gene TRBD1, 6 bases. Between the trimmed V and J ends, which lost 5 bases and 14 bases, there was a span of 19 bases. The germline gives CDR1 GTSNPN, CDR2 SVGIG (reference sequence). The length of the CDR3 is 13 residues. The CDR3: CAWGGGHRISLHF. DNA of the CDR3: TGTGCCTGGGGCGGGGGCCACCGGATATCCCTCCACTTT. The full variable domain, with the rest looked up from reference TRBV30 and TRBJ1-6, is SQTIHQWPATLVQPVGSPLSLECTVEGTSNPNLYWYRQAAGRGLQLLFYSVGIGQISSEVPQNLSASRPQDRQFILSSKKLLLSDSGFYLCAWGGGHRISLHFGNGTRLTVT.

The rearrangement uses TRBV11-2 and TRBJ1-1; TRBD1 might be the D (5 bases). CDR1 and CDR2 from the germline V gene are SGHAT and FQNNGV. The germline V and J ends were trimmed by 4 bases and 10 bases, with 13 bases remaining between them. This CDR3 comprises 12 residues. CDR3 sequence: CASSSVLQAAFF. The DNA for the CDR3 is TGTGCCAGCAGCTCCGTACTACAGGCAGCTTTCTTT.

The CDR3 bases are TGTGCCAGTAGTACGGGGACAGGGGCTGAGCAGTTCTTC. Residues: CASSTGTGAEQFF. V is TRBV19 and J is TRBJ2-1, with 10 nucleotides matching TRBD1. This CDR3 has 13 residues. The V gene end was trimmed by 4 bases and the J gene end by 9 bases; junction bases not matched to a gene: 3. The germline CDR1 and CDR2 sequences are LNHDA and SQIVND (reference sequence). The full variable domain, completed using reference TRBV19 and TRBJ2-1, is DGGITQSPKYLFRKEGQNVTLSCEQNLNHDAMYWYRQDPGQGLRLIYYSQIVNDFQKGDIAEGYSVSREKKESFPLTVTSAQKNPTAFYLCASSTGTGAEQFFGPGTRLTVL.

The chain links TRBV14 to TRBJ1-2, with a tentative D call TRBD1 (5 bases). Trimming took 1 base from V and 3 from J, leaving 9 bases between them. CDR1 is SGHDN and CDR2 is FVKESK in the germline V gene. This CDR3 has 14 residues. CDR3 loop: CASSQVWGDYGYTF. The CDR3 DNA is TGTGCCAGCAGCCAAGTCTGGGGCGACTATGGCTACACCTTC. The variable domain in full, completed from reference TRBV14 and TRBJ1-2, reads EAGVTQFPSHSVIEKGQTVTLRCDPISGHDNLYWYRRVMGKEIKFLLHFVKESKQDESGMPNNRFLAERTGGTYSTLKVQPAELEDSGVYFCASSQVWGDYGYTFGSGTRLTVV.

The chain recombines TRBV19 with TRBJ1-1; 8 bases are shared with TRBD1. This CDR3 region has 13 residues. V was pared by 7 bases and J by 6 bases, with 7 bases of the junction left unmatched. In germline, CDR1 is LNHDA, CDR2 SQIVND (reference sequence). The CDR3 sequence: CASTPDRGPEAFF. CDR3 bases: TGTGCCAGTACCCCCGACAGGGGTCCTGAAGCTTTCTTT.

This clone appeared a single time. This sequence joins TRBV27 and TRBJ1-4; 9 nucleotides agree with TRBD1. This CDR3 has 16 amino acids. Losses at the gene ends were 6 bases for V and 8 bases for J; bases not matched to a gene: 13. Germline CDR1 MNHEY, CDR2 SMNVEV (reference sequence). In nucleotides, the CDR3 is TGTGCCAGCAGCCTTACAACCTTTGGACAGGGGGAAAAACTGTTTTTT. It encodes CASSLTTFGQGEKLFF.

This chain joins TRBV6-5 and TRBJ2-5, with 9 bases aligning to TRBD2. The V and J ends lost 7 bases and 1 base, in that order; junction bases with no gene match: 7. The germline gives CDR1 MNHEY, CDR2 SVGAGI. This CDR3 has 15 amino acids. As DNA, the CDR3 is TGTGCCAGCATGACCCTTAGCGGGGGCCAAGAGACCCAGTACTTC. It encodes CASMTLSGGQETQYF.

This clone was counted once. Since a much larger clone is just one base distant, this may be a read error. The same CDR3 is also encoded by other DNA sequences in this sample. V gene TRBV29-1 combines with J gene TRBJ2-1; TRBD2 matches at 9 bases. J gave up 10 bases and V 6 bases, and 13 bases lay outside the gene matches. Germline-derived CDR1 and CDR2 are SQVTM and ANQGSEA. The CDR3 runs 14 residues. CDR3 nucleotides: TGCAGCGTGGGGCGGGGGGGACAATCTTGGGAGCAGTTCTTC. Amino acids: CSVGRGGQSWEQFF.

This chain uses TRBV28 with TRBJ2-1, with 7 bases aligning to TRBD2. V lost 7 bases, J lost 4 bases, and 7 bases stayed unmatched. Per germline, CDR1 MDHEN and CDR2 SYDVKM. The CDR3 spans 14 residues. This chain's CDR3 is CASNRRGGYNEQFF. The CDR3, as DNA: TGTGCCAGCAATCGGCGCGGGGGTTACAATGAGCAGTTCTTC.

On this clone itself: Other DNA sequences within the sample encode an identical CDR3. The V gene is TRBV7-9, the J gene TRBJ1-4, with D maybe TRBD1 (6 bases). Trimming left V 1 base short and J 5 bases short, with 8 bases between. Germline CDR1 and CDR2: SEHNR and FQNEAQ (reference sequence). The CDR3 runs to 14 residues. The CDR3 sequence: CASSLGQGNEKLFF. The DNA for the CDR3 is TGTGCCAGCAGCTTAGGGCAGGGGAATGAAAAACTGTTTTTT.

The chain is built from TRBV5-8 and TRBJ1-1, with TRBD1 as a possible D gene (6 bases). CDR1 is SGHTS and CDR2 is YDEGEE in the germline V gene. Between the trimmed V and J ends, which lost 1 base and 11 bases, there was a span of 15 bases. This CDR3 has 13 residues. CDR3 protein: CASSLIAGVGAFF. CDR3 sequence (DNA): TGTGCCAGCAGCTTGATCGCAGGGGTTGGGGCTTTCTTT.

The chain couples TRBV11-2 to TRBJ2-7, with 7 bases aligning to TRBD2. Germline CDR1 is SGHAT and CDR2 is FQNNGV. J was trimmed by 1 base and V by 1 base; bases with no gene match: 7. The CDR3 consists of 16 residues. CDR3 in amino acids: CASSLGLAVLSYEQYF. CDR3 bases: TGTGCCAGCAGCTTAGGGCTAGCGGTCCTATCCTACGAGCAGTACTTC.

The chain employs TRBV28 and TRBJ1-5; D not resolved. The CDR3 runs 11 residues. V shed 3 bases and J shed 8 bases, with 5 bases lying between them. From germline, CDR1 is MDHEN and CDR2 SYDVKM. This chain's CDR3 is CASSFSEPQHF. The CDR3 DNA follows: TGTGCCAGCAGTTTTTCGGAGCCCCAGCATTTT.

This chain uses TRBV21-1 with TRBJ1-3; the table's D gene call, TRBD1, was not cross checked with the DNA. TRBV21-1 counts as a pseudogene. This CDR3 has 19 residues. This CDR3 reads CASPAKPSQDRASRNTIYF. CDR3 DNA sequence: TGTGCCAGCCCAGCAAAACCCTCCCAGGACAGGGCCTCCCGAAACACCATATATTTT.

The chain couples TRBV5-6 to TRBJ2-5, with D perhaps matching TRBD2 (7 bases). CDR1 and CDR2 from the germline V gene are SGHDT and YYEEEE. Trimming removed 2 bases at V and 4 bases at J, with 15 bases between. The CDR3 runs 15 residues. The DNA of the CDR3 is TGTGCCAGCAGCTTCATTGCGGGGGCGACAGAGACCCAGTACTTC. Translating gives CASSFIAGATETQYF.

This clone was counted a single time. The chain's CDR3 is CASGLVLGQGRGVTQYF. CDR3 DNA sequence: TGTGCTAGTGGTTTGGTACTCGGACAGGGCAGAGGGGTGACCCAGTACTTC. The chain couples TRBV12-5 to TRBJ2-5; 8 bases align to TRBD1. V dropped 0 bases and J dropped 7; count of bases not matched to a gene: 13. The germline V gene encodes CDR1 LGHNT and CDR2 FRNRAP. This CDR3 comprises 17 residues.

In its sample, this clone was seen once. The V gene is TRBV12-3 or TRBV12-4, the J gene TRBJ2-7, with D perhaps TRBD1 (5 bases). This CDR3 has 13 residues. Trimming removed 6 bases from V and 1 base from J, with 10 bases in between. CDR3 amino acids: CASSRDFSYEQYF. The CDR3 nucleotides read TGTGCCAGCAGCAGGGATTTTTCCTACGAGCAGTACTTC.

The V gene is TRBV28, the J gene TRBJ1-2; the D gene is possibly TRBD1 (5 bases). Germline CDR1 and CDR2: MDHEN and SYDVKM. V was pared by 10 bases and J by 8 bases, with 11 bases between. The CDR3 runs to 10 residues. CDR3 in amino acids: CATLGGGYTF. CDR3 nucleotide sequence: TGTGCCACCCTCGGGGGGGGCTACACCTTC.

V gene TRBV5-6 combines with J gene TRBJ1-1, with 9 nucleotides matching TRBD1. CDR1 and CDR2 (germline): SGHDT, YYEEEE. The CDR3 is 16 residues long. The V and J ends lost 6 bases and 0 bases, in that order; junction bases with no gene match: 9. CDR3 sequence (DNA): TGTGCCAGCACCCCCCTGGGGGACAGGGTGAACACTGAAGCTTTCTTT. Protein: CASTPLGDRVNTEAFF.

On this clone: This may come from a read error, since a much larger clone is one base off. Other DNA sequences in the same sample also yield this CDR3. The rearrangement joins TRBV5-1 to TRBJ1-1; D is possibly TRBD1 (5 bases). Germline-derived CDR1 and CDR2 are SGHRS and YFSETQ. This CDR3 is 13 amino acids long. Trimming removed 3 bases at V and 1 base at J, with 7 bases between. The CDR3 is CASSSQGNTEAFF. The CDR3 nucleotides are TGCGCCAGCAGCTCCCAGGGGAACACTGAAGCTTTCTTT.

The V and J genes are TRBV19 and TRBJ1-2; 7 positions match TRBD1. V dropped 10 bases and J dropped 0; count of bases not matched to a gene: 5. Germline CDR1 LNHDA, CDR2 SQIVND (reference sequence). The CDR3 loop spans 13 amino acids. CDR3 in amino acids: CATTGQANYGYTF. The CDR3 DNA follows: TGTGCCACGACTGGACAGGCTAACTATGGCTACACCTTC.

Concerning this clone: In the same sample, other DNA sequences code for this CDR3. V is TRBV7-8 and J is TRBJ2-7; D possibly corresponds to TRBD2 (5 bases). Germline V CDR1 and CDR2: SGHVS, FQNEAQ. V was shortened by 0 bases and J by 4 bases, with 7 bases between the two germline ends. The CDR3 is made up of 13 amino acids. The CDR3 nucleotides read TGTGCCAGCAGCTTAGCAGGGAGTTACGAGCAGTACTTC. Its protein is CASSLAGSYEQYF.

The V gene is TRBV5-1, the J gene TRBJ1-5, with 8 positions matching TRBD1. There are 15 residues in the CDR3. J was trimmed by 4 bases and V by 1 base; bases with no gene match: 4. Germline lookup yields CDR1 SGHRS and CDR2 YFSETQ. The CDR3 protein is CASSLLGQGNQPQHF. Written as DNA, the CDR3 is TGCGCCAGCAGCTTGTTAGGACAGGGTAATCAGCCCCAGCATTTT.

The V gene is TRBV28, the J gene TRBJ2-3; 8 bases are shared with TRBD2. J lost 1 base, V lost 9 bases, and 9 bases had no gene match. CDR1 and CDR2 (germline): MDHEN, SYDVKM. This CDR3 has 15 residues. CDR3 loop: CASTGTRERTDTQYF. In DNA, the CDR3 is TGTGCCAGTACCGGGACTAGGGAACGCACAGATACGCAGTATTTT.

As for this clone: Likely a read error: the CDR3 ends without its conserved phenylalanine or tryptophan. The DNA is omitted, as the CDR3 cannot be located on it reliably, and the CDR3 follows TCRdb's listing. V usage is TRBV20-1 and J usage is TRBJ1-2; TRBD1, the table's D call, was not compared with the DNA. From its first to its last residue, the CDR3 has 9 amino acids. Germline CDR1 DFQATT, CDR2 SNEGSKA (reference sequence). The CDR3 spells CSARDGAIA.

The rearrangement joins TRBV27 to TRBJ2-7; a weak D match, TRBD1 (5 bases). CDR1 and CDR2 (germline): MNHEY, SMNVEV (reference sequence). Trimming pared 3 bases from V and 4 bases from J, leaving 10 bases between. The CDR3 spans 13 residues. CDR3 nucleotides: TGTGCCAGCAGTTTGCAGGGTAGGTACGAGCAGTACTTC. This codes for CASSLQGRYEQYF.

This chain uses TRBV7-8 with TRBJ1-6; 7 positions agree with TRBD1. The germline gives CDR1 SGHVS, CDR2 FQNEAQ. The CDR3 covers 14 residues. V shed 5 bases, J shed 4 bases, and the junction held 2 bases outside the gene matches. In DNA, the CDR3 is TGTGCCAGCAGCGACAGGGCATATAATTCACCCCTCCACTTT. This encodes CASSDRAYNSPLHF.

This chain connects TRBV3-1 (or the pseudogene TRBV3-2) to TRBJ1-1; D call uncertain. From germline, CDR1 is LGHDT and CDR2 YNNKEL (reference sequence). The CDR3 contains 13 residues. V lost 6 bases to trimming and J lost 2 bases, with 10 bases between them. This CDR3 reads CASRKPGNTEAFF. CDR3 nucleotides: TGTGCCAGCAGAAAACCGGGAAACACTGAAGCTTTCTTT.

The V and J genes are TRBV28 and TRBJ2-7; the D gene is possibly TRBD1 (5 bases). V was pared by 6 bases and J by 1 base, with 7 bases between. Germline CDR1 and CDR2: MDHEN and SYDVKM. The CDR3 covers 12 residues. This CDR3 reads CASRGLSYEQYF. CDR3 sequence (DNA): TGTGCCAGCAGGGGGCTATCCTACGAGCAGTACTTC.

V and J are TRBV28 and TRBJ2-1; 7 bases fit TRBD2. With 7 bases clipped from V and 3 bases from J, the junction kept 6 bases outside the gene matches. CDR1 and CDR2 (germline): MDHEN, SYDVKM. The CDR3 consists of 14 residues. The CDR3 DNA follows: TGTGCCAGCACGGCGGGAGTTCACTACAATGAGCAGTTCTTC. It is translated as CASTAGVHYNEQFF.